What follows describes a single TCR beta chain. The sample is drawn from a study of blood T cell repertoires in COVID-19. Study overall: Material from acute and convalescent COVID-19 was sourced from the United States, Italy and Spain. The analysed material was cDNA or gDNA that came from T cells, B-cell-depleted T cells, or PBMCs.

Germline V gene sequence: CDR1 MDHEN, CDR2 SYDVKM. CDR3 length equals 14 residues. V was trimmed by 8 bases and J by 0 bases, leaving 11 bases between them. Original methodology: Estimation of nucleated cell counts was performed using reference gene primer amplification. The assay was immunoSEQ multiplex PCR, and TCRdb's table has in-frame clones only and misses some. V and J calls and clone size are as listed in that table; D and trimming were resolved from the DNA. Of under 150,000 clones in the sample, around nine tenths are singletons; the top ten hold 6.5% to 10%. Sequencing used peripheral blood. This TCR derives from a woman aged 70-85 years who had recovered from COVID-19. The chain joins TRBV28 to TRBJ2-4, with D maybe TRBD2 (5 bases). DNA of the CDR3: TGTGCCAGCGGCACCGGAGGAGCCAAAAACATTCAGTACTTC. This codes for CASGTGGAKNIQYF.